Each of the 19 T cell receptor beta chains below was sequenced from the same sample in a study of OX40 agonist ivuxolimab in advanced cancers. TCRdb's copy holds only in-frame clones and misses some; the assay was immunoSEQ multiplex PCR. The sample shows under 80,000 clones, approximately 89% of them seen only once. The sequenced sample was CD4+ or CD8+ T cells sorted from blood, obtained in a trial of the OX40 agonist ivuxolimab. These receptors originate from an adult with an advanced solid tumor such as melanoma, head and neck, liver or kidney cancer.

The CDR3 sequence: CASSMPLTGKAFF. The CDR3 coding sequence is TGTGCCAGTAGTATGCCTTTAACGGGGAAAGCTTTCTTT. The V call is TRBV19, the J call TRBJ1-1; D not resolved. The V gene lost 3 bases and the J gene lost 9 bases, with 14 bases spanning the gap. CDR1 is LNHDA and CDR2 is SQIVND in the germline V gene (reference sequence). CDR3 length: 13 amino acids.

This chain links TRBV29-1 with TRBJ2-7, with D possibly called TRBD1 or TRBD2 (7 bases each). CDR3 length: 12 residues. CDR1 SQVTM and CDR2 ANQGSEA come from the germline V gene. Trimming took off 1 base at V and 6 bases at J, with 10 bases between the two ends. The CDR3 is CSVEGEGAEQYF. CDR3 sequence (DNA): TGCAGCGTTGAAGGGGAGGGGGCCGAGCAGTACTTC.

This clone was seen just once. CDR3 in amino acids: CASSLGVQGGGSPLHF. The CDR3 DNA reads TGTGCCAGCAGTTTAGGTGTCCAAGGGGGCGGGTCACCCCTCCACTTT. V usage is TRBV28 and J usage is TRBJ1-6; 7 nucleotides agree with TRBD1. J was trimmed by 10 bases and V by 2 bases; bases with no gene match: 11. The CDR3 contains 16 residues. Germline CDR1 MDHEN, CDR2 SYDVKM.

In this sample, this clone turned up a few times. The chain is built from TRBV5-6 and TRBJ2-5; 11 nucleotides agree with TRBD2. This CDR3 region has 16 residues. Germline values: CDR1 SGHDT, CDR2 YYEEEE. The junction had 7 bases not matched to a gene; V was cut back by 2 bases and J by 4 bases. The CDR3 is CASSLGSGGGGETQYF. The CDR3, as DNA: TGTGCCAGCAGCTTAGGTAGCGGGGGGGGCGGAGAGACCCAGTACTTC.

This chain uses TRBV28 with TRBJ2-4; D is uncertain. Germline lookup yields CDR1 MDHEN and CDR2 SYDVKM. The germline V and J ends were trimmed by 8 bases and 1 base, with 9 bases remaining between them. CDR3 length: 13 amino acids. The CDR3 nucleotides are TGTGCCAGCTCCCGCCCTGCCAAAAACATTCAGTACTTC. Amino acid sequence: CASSRPAKNIQYF.

V usage is TRBV28 and J usage is TRBJ2-7; D may correspond to TRBD1 or TRBD2 (5 bases each). Germline V gene sequence: CDR1 MDHEN, CDR2 SYDVKM. The ends were cut back, 8 bases at V and 2 bases at J, with 13 bases in the middle. The CDR3 consists of 13 residues. CDR3 sequence (DNA): TGTGCCAGCGCAGGGACCCCGACCTACGAGCAGTACTTC. Amino acids: CASAGTPTYEQYF.

The chain employs TRBV19 and TRBJ1-6; 7 nucleotides line up with TRBD1. Per germline, CDR1 LNHDA and CDR2 SQIVND (reference sequence). The V gene end was trimmed by 7 bases and the J gene end by 13 bases; junction bases not matched to a gene: 7. The CDR3 has 12 amino acids. The CDR3 sequence: CASTRQGRPLHF. The CDR3 region has the DNA TGTGCCAGTACCCGACAGGGCAGGCCCCTCCACTTT. The full variable domain, rest sourced from reference TRBV19 and TRBJ1-6, is DGGITQSPKYLFRKEGQNVTLSCEQNLNHDAMYWYRQDPGQGLRLIYYSQIVNDFQKGDIAEGYSVSREKKESFPLTVTSAQKNPTAFYLCASTRQGRPLHFGNGTRLTVT.

In nucleotides, the CDR3 is TGTGCCAGCAGTGGCCAGAGCTTGATTAATGAAAAACTGTTTTTT. Translated: CASSGQSLINEKLFF. The chain couples TRBV6-1 to TRBJ1-4; no firm D call. Germline assignment: CDR1 MNHNS and CDR2 SASEGT. The CDR3 spans 15 residues. The V and J ends lost 4 bases and 4 bases respectively, with 13 bases between them.

This clone was seen only a few times. This chain links TRBV7-9 with TRBJ1-2, with 7 bases that match TRBD1. This CDR3 spans 15 amino acids. Germline assignment: CDR1 SEHNR and CDR2 FQNEAQ (reference sequence). The J segment lost 5 bases and the V segment lost 1 base, leaving 7 bases of the junction unmatched. CDR3 nucleotides: TGTGCCAGCAGCTTAGTTTCCGGACAGGAGTATGGCTACACCTTC. This codes for CASSLVSGQEYGYTF.

This chain connects TRBV6-6 to TRBJ1-2; a possible D gene is TRBD1 (6 bases). Germline-derived CDR1 and CDR2 are MNHNY and SVGAGI (reference sequence). This CDR3 comprises 15 residues. The germline V and J ends were trimmed by 11 bases and 3 bases, with 22 bases remaining between them. In DNA form, the CDR3 reads TGTGCCCTAAACGCGGCGGGGGCGAAATACTATGGCTACACCTTC. Amino acid sequence: CALNAAGAKYYGYTF.

The genes are TRBV5-6 and TRBJ2-3, with TRBD2 identical over 15 bases. The junction had 4 bases not matched to a gene; V was cut back by 3 bases and J by 5 bases. Germline CDR1 is SGHDT and CDR2 is YYEEEE. The CDR3 totals 16 residues. The CDR3 DNA is TGTGCCAGCAGCTGGACTAGCGGGAGGGCGGTAGATACGCAGTATTTT. Its protein is CASSWTSGRAVDTQYF. The complete variable domain, with remaining parts taken from reference TRBV5-6 and TRBJ2-3, reads DAGVTQSPTHLIKTRGQQVTLRCSPKSGHDTVSWYQQALGQGPQFIFQYYEEEERQRGNFPDRFSGHQFPNYSSELNVNALLLGDSALYLCASSWTSGRAVDTQYFGPGTRLTVL.

The chain has TRBV28 and TRBJ1-6, with D unresolved. The CDR3 extends over 15 amino acids. Deletions cut 2 bases from V and 10 bases from J, with 15 bases between. In germline, CDR1 is MDHEN, CDR2 SYDVKM. In DNA, the CDR3 is TGTGCCAGCAGTTTACGGGCCTCCACGGTATCACCCCTCCACTTT. Translation gives CASSLRASTVSPLHF. Drawing the rest from reference TRBV28 and TRBJ1-6, the complete variable domain is DVKVTQSSRYLVKRTGEKVFLECVQDMDHENMFWYRQDPGLGLRLIYFSYDVKMKEKGDIPEGYSVSREKKERFSLILESASTNQTSMYLCASSLRASTVSPLHFGNGTRLTVT.

The chain employs TRBV29-1 and TRBJ2-3; 7 bases agree with TRBD2. The V segment lost 4 bases and the J segment 7 bases; nucleotides outside the gene matches: 8. The CDR3 runs to 13 residues. Germline CDR1 reads SQVTM; CDR2 reads ANQGSEA. In DNA form, the CDR3 reads TGCAGCGTTGGGGGAGGGTCTATGAATACGCAGTATTTT. This translates into CSVGGGSMNTQYF.

CDR3 loop: CASKRDRVGEQFF. The CDR3 nucleotides read TGTGCCAGTAAAAGGGACAGGGTGGGCGAGCAGTTCTTC. The chain carries TRBV19 and TRBJ2-1; TRBD1 aligns across 9 bases. Per germline, CDR1 LNHDA and CDR2 SQIVND (reference sequence). This CDR3 is 13 amino acids long. The V segment lost 7 bases and the J segment 10 bases; nucleotides outside the gene matches: 8.

This clone was found many times. The gene calls are TRBV7-3 and TRBJ1-1; unclear D gene. The ends were cut back, 3 bases at V and 3 bases at J, with 11 bases in the middle. From germline, CDR1 is SGHTA and CDR2 FQGTGA. The CDR3 sequence is 14 residues long. The CDR3 DNA reads as TGTGCCAGCAGCTTCTCAATACTAGACACTGAAGCTTTCTTT. Translated: CASSFSILDTEAFF.

This chain connects TRBV6-5 to TRBJ1-2; maybe TRBD1 (5 bases). The CDR3 has 12 residues. Trimming removed 5 bases from V and 7 bases from J, with 11 bases in between. Germline assignment: CDR1 MNHEY and CDR2 SVGAGI. Here the CDR3 reads CASSGAGFGYTF. DNA of the CDR3: TGTGCCAGCAGTGGGGCGGGGTTTGGCTACACCTTC.

The genes are TRBV6-5 and TRBJ1-1; D possibly corresponds to TRBD1 (5 bases). CDR3 length: 14 residues. Germline assignment: CDR1 MNHEY and CDR2 SVGAGI. Trimming took off 6 bases at V and 0 bases at J, with 11 bases between the two ends. DNA for the CDR3: TGTGCCAGCAGCCCCGGGACCGTGAACACTGAAGCTTTCTTT. It specifies CASSPGTVNTEAFF.

V usage is TRBV2 and J usage is TRBJ1-2, with D unresolved. CDR1 is SNHLY, CDR2 FYNNEI, per germline. This CDR3 is 13 amino acids long. Trimming removed 2 bases at V and 5 bases at J, with 9 bases between. The DNA for the CDR3 is TGTGCCAGCAGTGAATCCGGTTGGTATGGCTACACCTTC. Protein: CASSESGWYGYTF.

V usage is TRBV5-4 and J usage is TRBJ2-1, with 10 nucleotides matching TRBD2. Losses at the gene ends were 0 bases for V and 7 bases for J; bases not matched to a gene: 7. The CDR3 sequence is 16 residues long. Germline CDR1 reads SGHNT; CDR2 reads YYREEE (reference sequence). The CDR3 DNA is TGTGCCAGCAGCTTGGGGTCTAGCGGGAGTAGGAATGAGCAGTTCTTC. It translates to CASSLGSSGSRNEQFF.